This TCR beta chain was sequenced during a study of Ad26.COV2.S vaccination and SARS-CoV-2 variants. On the study more broadly: Administration of Ad26.COV2.S was intramuscular, either once or twice 56 days apart.

V lost 1 base to trimming and J lost 5 bases, with 8 bases between them. This CDR3 is 13 amino acids long. Specified treatment: some 20 received Ad26.COV2.S at low or high dose, single or two shots; about five received placebo; per-sample allocation not given. Samples came from day 63 after the first vaccine or placebo injection. Immunization relied on an Ad26 vector, which expressed Wuhan-strain SARS-CoV-2 spike. General study points: Post-vaccination breadth of spike-specific CD8+ and CD4+ T cell responses was reportedly substantial. Vaccinated and placebo-treated recipients had similar non-spike TCR breadth.

Produced via immunoSEQ multiplex PCR; TCRdb's table is partial and in-frame only. The sample includes about 390,000 clones, roughly nine tenths seen only once; the top ten take roughly 3%. About this clone: What it binds is not known.

The specimen comprised peripheral blood, sampled in a trial of Ad26.COV2.S vaccine versus placebo. This sequence originates from a person between 18 and 65 years old who received the Ad26.COV2.S COVID-19 vaccine or a placebo. The V gene is TRBV12-3 or TRBV12-4, the J gene TRBJ2-5; D ambiguous. The CDR3, as DNA: TGTGCCAGCAGTTTAGGGGCTTTCGAGACCCAGTACTTC. Protein product: CASSLGAFETQYF.